These 30 T cell receptor beta chains were all obtained from the same sample, sequenced in a study of radiation and T cells in renal cell carcinoma. Sequencing used immunoSEQ multiplex PCR; TCRdb keeps in-frame clones, though not all of them. The sample has 60,000 or so clones, 60% to 85% seen once. Time point described: blood 4 weeks post-SBRT, at nephrectomy. Treatment here: 15 Gy SBRT to primary tumor, nephrectomy 4 weeks later. Source: blood, taken from a patient whose treatment included radiotherapy and nephrectomy. These TCRs come from a man in his sixties with renal cell carcinoma.

The chain employs TRBV4-3 and TRBJ1-1; D unresolved. V lost 0 bases and J lost 3, with 14 bases in between. Germline loops: CDR1 LGHNA, CDR2 YSLEER. This CDR3 region has 16 residues. The CDR3 bases are TGCGCCAGCAGCCAAGAGAAGTGGAGGGAAGACACTGAAGCTTTCTTT. It is translated as CASSQEKWREDTEAFF.

The chain carries TRBV6-1 and TRBJ2-7, with D tentatively TRBD1 or TRBD2 (6 bases each). Germline V lookup: CDR1 MNHNS, CDR2 SASEGT. The CDR3 runs to 15 residues. V was trimmed by 3 bases and J by 4 bases, leaving 16 bases between them. The CDR3 protein is CASSEGGARTYEQYV. The CDR3 DNA sequence: TGTGCCAGCAGTGAGGGGGGCGCCCGCACTTACGAGCAGTACGTC.

The V gene is TRBV5-4, the J gene TRBJ2-5; TRBD2 aligns across 10 bases. V lost 4 bases, J lost 5 bases, and 14 bases stayed unmatched. The length of the CDR3 is 17 residues. Germline CDR1 is SGHNT and CDR2 is YYREEE (reference sequence). The CDR3 region is CASSPGQRGGRTETQYF. The CDR3 DNA reads as TGTGCCAGCAGCCCTGGGCAGCGGGGGGGTAGGACGGAGACCCAGTACTTC.

The chain uses TRBV9 and TRBJ1-2, with D tentatively TRBD1 (5 bases). The V gene lost 0 bases and the J gene lost 4 bases, with 13 bases spanning the gap. Germline loops: CDR1 SGDLS, CDR2 YYNGEE. The CDR3 length is 15 residues. The CDR3 DNA reads as TGTGCCAGCAGCGTAGAAACCCAGGGCGTCTATGGCTACACCTTC. It codes for CASSVETQGVYGYTF.

The V and J genes are TRBV11-2 and TRBJ1-2; 8 bases map to TRBD1. V was clipped by 5 bases and J by 8 bases; unmatched bases: 13. Germline CDR1 SGHAT, CDR2 FQNNGV. CDR3 length: 15 residues. Here the CDR3 DNA reads TGTGCCAGCAGCACACGACAGGGGTCGACTGGAGGCTACACCTTC. Amino acids: CASSTRQGSTGGYTF.

The J gene is TRBJ1-1, the V gene TRBV9, with D possibly matching TRBD1 (6 bases). V lost 3 bases to trimming and J lost 1 base, with 19 bases between them. Germline CDR1 and CDR2: SGDLS and YYNGEE. This CDR3 contains 17 residues. CDR3 sequence: CASSDLQQGWRNTEAFF. In DNA form, the CDR3 reads TGTGCCAGCAGCGACCTCCAACAGGGCTGGAGGAACACTGAAGCTTTCTTT. The full variable domain, its missing parts supplied by reference TRBV9 and TRBJ1-1, is DSGVTQTPKHLITATGQRVTLRCSPRSGDLSVYWYQQSLDQGLQFLIQYYNGEERAKGNILERFSAQQFPDLHSELNLSSLELGDSALYFCASSDLQQGWRNTEAFFGQGTRLTVV.

The chain carries TRBV2 and TRBJ2-7; D possibly corresponds to TRBD2 (6 bases). Trimming removed 4 bases from V and 2 bases from J, with 12 bases in between. The germline CDR1 and CDR2 sequences are SNHLY and FYNNEI. CDR3 size: 14 residues. CDR3 coding DNA: TGTGCCAGCAGTGGTATTAGCGGTACCTACGAGCAGTACGTC. Protein sequence: CASSGISGTYEQYV.

The chain combines TRBV7-9 with TRBJ2-3; D might be TRBD1 (5 bases). V was cut by 5 bases and J by 2 bases, with 11 bases left in between. Germline CDR1 is SEHNR and CDR2 is FQNEAQ (reference sequence). The CDR3 covers 14 residues. This CDR3 is CASSDRTATDTQYF. The CDR3 DNA reads as TGTGCCAGCAGCGACAGAACAGCCACAGATACGCAGTATTTT.

This clone was detected only a few times. V is TRBV18 and J is TRBJ2-7, with 16 bases fitting TRBD2. Germline CDR1 is KGHSH and CDR2 is LQKENI. The CDR3 length is 17 residues. The V segment lost 3 bases and the J segment 5 bases; nucleotides outside the gene matches: 7. This chain's CDR3 is CASSPGTSGGAGNEQYF. The CDR3, as DNA: TGTGCCAGCTCACCGGGGACTAGCGGGGGGGCCGGTAACGAGCAGTACTTC.

The genes are TRBV5-1 and TRBJ1-6; 7 bases align to TRBD1. The CDR3 consists of 16 residues. The V gene's germline CDR1 is SGHRS and CDR2 YFSETQ. The V and J ends lost 0 bases and 4 bases, in that order; junction bases with no gene match: 4. The CDR3 coding sequence is TGCGCCAGCAGCTTGGCGGGACAGCAATATAATTCACCCCTCCACTTT. Translating it yields CASSLAGQQYNSPLHF.

The V gene is TRBV7-3, the J gene TRBJ2-1; D is unresolved. This CDR3 is 14 amino acids long. Trimming pared 5 bases from V and 6 bases from J, leaving 14 bases between. The germline V gene has CDR1 SGHTA and CDR2 FQGTGA. CDR3 in DNA: TGTGCCAGCAGCCAGCTGGGTTGGAGCAATGAGCAGTTCTTC. Its protein product is CASSQLGWSNEQFF.

This sequence joins TRBV5-4 and TRBJ1-1, with a tentative D call TRBD1 (5 bases). Germline CDR1 is SGHNT and CDR2 is YYREEE (reference sequence). This CDR3 region has 16 residues. The ends were cut back, 4 bases at V and 6 bases at J, with 22 bases in the middle. CDR3 loop: CASSETQAWGRPEAFF. DNA for the CDR3: TGTGCCAGCAGCGAAACCCAAGCGTGGGGCAGGCCTGAAGCTTTCTTT.

The chain carries TRBV5-1 and TRBJ1-4; D is unresolved. V was trimmed by 0 bases and J by 5 bases, leaving 11 bases between them. This CDR3 comprises 15 residues. The germline CDR1 and CDR2 sequences are SGHRS and YFSETQ. CDR3 sequence reads: CASSLAEPRNEKLFF. CDR3 sequence (DNA): TGCGCCAGCAGCTTGGCAGAACCCCGAAATGAAAAACTGTTTTTT. Filled out from reference TRBV5-1 and TRBJ1-4, the complete variable domain reads KAGVTQTPRYLIKTRGQQVTLSCSPISGHRSVSWYQQTPGQGLQFLFEYFSETQRNKGNFPGRFSGRQFSNSRSEMNVSTLELGDSALYLCASSLAEPRNEKLFFGSGTQLSVL.

The rearrangement links TRBV30 to TRBJ2-5; 13 bases align to TRBD2. The CDR3 is 14 amino acids. V dropped 7 bases and J dropped 5; count of bases not matched to a gene: 7. Germline CDR1 reads GTSNPN; CDR2 reads SVGIG (reference sequence). CDR3 sequence reads: CASGLAGVGETQYF. For the CDR3, the DNA is TGTGCCTCCGGACTAGCGGGAGTTGGGGAGACCCAGTACTTC.

The chain combines TRBV12-2 with TRBJ2-7; the DNA was not used to check the table's D call, TRBD2. TRBV12-2 is listed as a pseudogene. CDR3 length: 13 residues. CDR3 loop: CASGGTRIYEQYF. The CDR3 bases are TGTGCAAGTGGCGGGACTAGGATCTACGAGCAGTACTTC.

This clone was found once. The chain joins TRBV29-1 to TRBJ1-1; D gene uncertain. Germline V lookup: CDR1 SQVTM, CDR2 ANQGSEA. This CDR3 is 13 amino acids long. Deletions cut 2 bases from V and 3 bases from J, with 10 bases between. In DNA form, the CDR3 reads TGCAGCGTTGAACGAGGCCGGGACACTGAAGCTTTCTTT. This translates into CSVERGRDTEAFF.

The chain joins TRBV5-4 to TRBJ2-1; D may be TRBD2 (7 bases). This CDR3 is built from 16 residues. Trimming took 0 bases from V and 7 from J, leaving 17 bases between them. Germline CDR1 SGHNT, CDR2 YYREEE (reference sequence). CDR3 region: CASSLEGQGRANEQFF. Written as DNA, the CDR3 is TGTGCCAGCAGCTTGGAGGGGCAGGGGAGGGCAAATGAGCAGTTCTTC.

V gene TRBV5-5 combines with J gene TRBJ1-5; possible D gene TRBD1, 5 bases. Trimming removed 6 bases from V and 0 bases from J, with 13 bases in between. The germline V gene encodes CDR1 SGHKS and CDR2 YYEKEE (reference sequence). The CDR3 extends over 15 amino acids. In DNA form, the CDR3 reads TGTGCCAGCAACCTGATGGGGGATAGCAATCAGCCCCAGCATTTT. Translation: CASNLMGDSNQPQHF.

This sequence joins TRBV4-1 and TRBJ1-3; D is perhaps TRBD1 (6 bases). Between the trimmed V and J ends, which lost 0 bases and 4 bases, there was a span of 13 bases. Germline V gene sequence: CDR1 MGHRA, CDR2 YSYEKL. CDR3 size: 16 residues. The DNA for the CDR3 is TGCGCCAGCAGCCAAGACTTCGTAGGGACAGGAAACACCATATATTTT. It is translated as CASSQDFVGTGNTIYF.

The genes are TRBV19 and TRBJ1-1, with TRBD1 matching over 7 bases. The germline gives CDR1 LNHDA, CDR2 SQIVND (reference sequence). This CDR3 is 14 amino acids long. V lost 5 bases to trimming and J lost 6 bases; unmatched junction nucleotides: 9. CDR3 sequence (DNA): TGTGCCAGTAGTGATCCGGGACAGAGGCCTGAAGCTTTCTTT. Translation: CASSDPGQRPEAFF.

This clone was picked up one time. The chain joins TRBV7-2 to TRBJ2-2, with D tentatively TRBD1 (6 bases). The CDR3 has 15 amino acids. Trimming removed 5 bases at V and 6 bases at J, with 16 bases between. CDR1 and CDR2 from the germline V gene are SGHTA and FQGNSA. The CDR3 spells CASSEAQGDAGELFF. Here the CDR3 DNA reads TGTGCCAGCAGCGAAGCACAGGGCGATGCCGGGGAGCTGTTTTTT.

This sequence joins TRBV5-4 and TRBJ2-3, with TRBD2 matching 8 bases. This CDR3 spans 17 amino acids. V lost 1 base, J lost 2 bases, and 9 bases stayed unmatched. Germline CDR1 and CDR2: SGHNT and YYREEE (reference sequence). The CDR3 spells CASSLSRGGFPTDTQYF. The CDR3 nucleotides read TGTGCCAGCAGCTTGTCCCGCGGGGGGTTTCCCACAGATACGCAGTATTTT.

The chain combines TRBV19 with TRBJ1-1, with D perhaps matching TRBD1 (6 bases). Trimming cost V 5 bases and J 7 bases, with 17 bases left between them. CDR1 and CDR2 from the germline V gene are LNHDA and SQIVND (reference sequence). The CDR3 has 14 amino acids. Here the CDR3 DNA reads TGTGCCAGTAGTCCTACTATAATACAGGGTGAAGCTTTCTTT. This translates into CASSPTIIQGEAFF.

Note on this clone: Its ends do not fully match the called genes, so a read error is possible. The chain joins TRBV7-8 to TRBJ2-1, with TRBD2 identical over 10 bases. The CDR3 loop spans 17 amino acids. Germline-derived CDR1 and CDR2 are SGHVS and FQNEAQ. Here the CDR3 DNA reads TGTGCCAGCAGCTCGGGACTAGCGCCATCCTCCCACAATGAGCAGTTCTTC. Residues: CASSSGLAPSSHNEQFF.

The genes are TRBV7-8 and TRBJ2-6; 12 nucleotides align to TRBD1. The CDR3 covers 18 residues. CDR1 and CDR2 (germline): SGHVS, FQNEAQ. V was clipped by 5 bases and J by 0 bases; unmatched bases: 5. CDR3 amino acids: CASSEGQGAPSGANVLTF. The CDR3 region has the DNA TGTGCCAGCAGCGAGGGACAGGGGGCCCCCTCTGGGGCCAACGTCCTGACTTTC.

The chain couples TRBV7-9 to TRBJ1-6; 11 bases match TRBD1. Germline V lookup: CDR1 SEHNR, CDR2 FQNEAQ (reference sequence). The V segment lost 5 bases and the J segment 12 bases; nucleotides outside the gene matches: 9. CDR3 length: 15 residues. The DNA for the CDR3 is TGTGCCAGCAGCGGCGCCGGGACAGGGGGTGAACCCCTCCACTTT. It encodes CASSGAGTGGEPLHF.

The V gene is TRBV18, the J gene TRBJ2-2, with 9 nucleotides matching TRBD2. This CDR3 has 16 residues. V shed 2 bases, J shed 3 bases, and the junction held 4 bases outside the gene matches. Germline values: CDR1 KGHSH, CDR2 LQKENI. The CDR3, as DNA: TGTGCCAGCTCACCATATATAGCGGGGGACACCGGGGAGCTGTTTTTT. Translation: CASSPYIAGDTGELFF.

The chain recombines TRBV6-1 with TRBJ2-2; 9 bases are a match to TRBD1. This CDR3 is 16 amino acids long. With 3 bases clipped from V and 4 bases from J, the junction kept 6 bases outside the gene matches. CDR1 and CDR2 (germline): MNHNS, SASEGT. CDR3 protein: CASSDHDRGSTGELFF. Here the CDR3 DNA reads TGTGCCAGCAGTGACCATGACAGGGGGAGCACCGGGGAGCTGTTTTTT.

This clone was seen only a few times. The rearrangement links TRBV30 to TRBJ1-5; D unclear. V was pared by 0 bases and J by 0 bases, with 6 bases between. The CDR3 contains 14 residues. Looked up from germline, CDR1 is GTSNPN and CDR2 is SVGIG (reference sequence). The CDR3 here is CAWSVRVSNQPQHF. The CDR3 DNA sequence: TGTGCCTGGAGTGTCCGAGTTAGCAATCAGCCCCAGCATTTT.

The chain couples TRBV7-8 to TRBJ2-1, with TRBD2 matching over 7 bases. Looked up from germline, CDR1 is SGHVS and CDR2 is FQNEAQ. The CDR3 has 12 residues. J was trimmed by 2 bases and V by 11 bases; bases with no gene match: 3. This chain's CDR3 is CAGGGTYNEQFF. CDR3 DNA: TGTGCCGGGGGGGGAACCTACAATGAGCAGTTCTTC.